This TCR beta chain was captured in a study of cytomegalovirus exposure and HLA in healthy donors. Study at large: From donors who were HLA-typed, an early data release held around 80 million unique TCRs. Study observations and caveats: With DRB1 most and HLA-C fewest, TCR association rates differed between HLA loci in a later analysis.

This clone was seen once. No antigen is known for it. V was cut by 2 bases and J by 1 base, with 5 bases left in between. The CDR3 extends over 13 amino acids. Per the germline V gene, CDR1 is KGHSH and CDR2 is LQKENI. The PCR had 60 Vbeta and 13 Jbeta primers. Sequenced by immunoSEQ multiplex PCR; TCRdb stores in-frame clones only, minus some. The profile covers fewer than 200,000 clones, with roughly four fifths appearing a single time and approximately 2% taken by the ten largest. The sample taken for sequencing was PBMCs. The genes are TRBV18 and TRBJ1-1; tentatively, D is TRBD1 (5 bases). This TCR was sampled from a woman in her twenties or thirties in good health and CMV-seronegative. CDR3 region: CASSPGANTEAFF. DNA for the CDR3: TGTGCCAGCTCACCAGGGGCGAACACTGAAGCTTTCTTT.